This T cell receptor (beta chain) emerged from a study of cytomegalovirus exposure and HLA in healthy donors. Study-wide results and caveats: Published work reported that the classifier diagnosed cytomegalovirus status with high specificity and sensitivity. Association of a missense DCLRE1C variant with TCR beta V- and J-gene trimming was reported in a later analysis. Accurate predictions that matched the HLA-A and HLA-B alleles of most subjects were reportedly made from TCR beta sequences.

Notes on this clone: Its target is not known.

This PCR relied on a set of 60 Vbeta primers and 13 Jbeta primers. This table comes from immunoSEQ multiplex PCR, and its TCRdb copy is limited to in-frame clones, with some not included. The table shows some 220,000 clones, with 80% to 90% occurring only once. The V gene end was trimmed by 6 bases and the J gene end by 0 bases; junction bases not matched to a gene: 20. The CDR3 loop spans 20 amino acids. This TCR was sampled from a girl aged 2-10 years in good health and CMV-seronegative. The sample was PBMCs. The rearrangement links TRBV5-3 to TRBJ1-1; 10 positions match TRBD1. TRBV5-3 carries the ORF label, with uncertain function. CDR3 protein: CARTRTGGSPARSMNTEAFF. CDR3 DNA: TGTGCCAGAACCCGGACAGGGGGTTCTCCCGCCCGTTCCATGAACACTGAAGCTTTCTTT.